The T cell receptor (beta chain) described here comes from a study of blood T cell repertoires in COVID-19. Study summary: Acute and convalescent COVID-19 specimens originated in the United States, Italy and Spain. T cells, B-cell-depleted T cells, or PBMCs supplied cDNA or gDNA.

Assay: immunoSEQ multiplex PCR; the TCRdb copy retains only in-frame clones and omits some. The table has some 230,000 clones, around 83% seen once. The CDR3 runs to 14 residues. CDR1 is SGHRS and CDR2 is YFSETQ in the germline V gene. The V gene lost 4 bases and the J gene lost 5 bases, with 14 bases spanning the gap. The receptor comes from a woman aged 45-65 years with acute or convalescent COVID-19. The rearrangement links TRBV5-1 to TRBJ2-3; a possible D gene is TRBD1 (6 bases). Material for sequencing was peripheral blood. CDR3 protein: CASSPTGRGDTQYF. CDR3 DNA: TGCGCCAGCAGCCCTACAGGGAGAGGAGATACGCAGTATTTT.